The 19 T cell receptor beta chains below were found in one sample sequenced in a study of cytomegalovirus exposure and HLA in healthy donors. Primers included in the PCR were 60 Vbeta and 13 Jbeta primers. Here immunoSEQ multiplex PCR was the method, and the copy in TCRdb shows in-frame clones only, minus some. The sample has fewer than 250,000 clones, roughly 80% seen once. The specimen sequenced was PBMCs. All receptors come from a man aged 30 to 39 in good health and CMV-seronegative.

This chain connects TRBV7-2 to TRBJ1-5; TRBD1 matches 7 bases. V dropped 5 bases and J dropped 3; count of bases not matched to a gene: 4. This CDR3 has 14 amino acids. Germline V gene lookup returns CDR1 SGHTA and CDR2 FQGNSA. Written as DNA, the CDR3 is TGTGCCAGCAGCAGACAGGGCCCCAATCAGCCCCAGCATTTT. Encoded protein: CASSRQGPNQPQHF.

The CDR3: CASSLGGGETQYF. DNA for the CDR3: TGTGCCAGCAGCTTAGGGGGCGGAGAGACCCAGTACTTC. This chain uses TRBV5-6 with TRBJ2-5; 7 bases map to TRBD1. J gave up 4 bases and V 2 bases, and 2 bases lay outside the gene matches. The CDR3 has 13 residues. The germline CDR1 and CDR2 sequences are SGHDT and YYEEEE.

About this clone: The junction shows a germline mismatch at one end, possibly a read error. The V gene is TRBV19, the J gene TRBJ2-6, with 7 positions matching TRBD1. The CDR3 spans 18 residues. The germline CDR1 and CDR2 sequences are LNHDA and SQIVND (reference sequence). This CDR3 is CASSIPSTGRTGASVLTF. CDR3 coding DNA: TGTGCCAGTAGTATACCCTCGACAGGGCGGACTGGGGCCAGCGTCCTGACTTTC.

This clone was seen more than once but under ten times. The chain links TRBV7-6 to TRBJ2-7, with 7 bases fitting TRBD1. This CDR3 has 16 residues. The germline V gene has CDR1 SGHVS and CDR2 FNYEAQ. J was trimmed by 7 bases and V by 1 base; bases with no gene match: 13. The CDR3: CASSLVSGKGASEQYF. The CDR3 bases are TGTGCCAGCAGCTTAGTTTCTGGAAAGGGGGCCAGTGAGCAGTACTTC.

This clone was observed a handful of times. The V gene is TRBV25-1, the J gene TRBJ1-1; TRBD1 might be the D (6 bases). Germline lookup yields CDR1 MGHDK and CDR2 SYGVNS. Deletions cut 5 bases from V and 5 bases from J, with 27 bases between. The CDR3 loop spans 18 amino acids. The chain's CDR3 is CASSLMPTMGGGETEAFF. CDR3 DNA: TGTGCCAGCAGTCTTATGCCGACAATGGGAGGGGGTGAAACTGAAGCTTTCTTT.

The chain couples TRBV27 to TRBJ1-1; possible D gene TRBD1, 6 bases. This CDR3 region has 13 residues. V was trimmed by 4 bases and J by 2 bases, leaving 8 bases between them. Germline lookup yields CDR1 MNHEY and CDR2 SMNVEV (reference sequence). This CDR3 reads CASSSQGNTEAFF. The CDR3, as DNA: TGTGCCAGCAGTTCACAGGGAAACACTGAAGCTTTCTTT.

V and J are TRBV18 and TRBJ1-3; D perhaps matches TRBD1 (6 bases). The germline gives CDR1 KGHSH, CDR2 LQKENI. Trimming shortened V by 4 bases and J by 0 bases, and 13 bases separated the two germline ends. The CDR3 has 16 amino acids. The CDR3 DNA reads TGTGCCAGCTCACGAACCGGGACAAACTCTGGAAACACCATATATTTT. It translates to CASSRTGTNSGNTIYF.

This clone was found a few times. CDR3 DNA sequence: TGTGCCAGCAGTTTTCGTGGGGCACAACCGTCCTACGAGCAGTACTTC. This codes for CASSFRGAQPSYEQYF. The chain is built from TRBV6-5 and TRBJ2-5, with D possibly matching TRBD1 (5 bases). The closer fit of TRBJ2-7 to the DNA end suggests the J call may be wrong. This CDR3 spans 16 amino acids. Germline values: CDR1 MNHEY, CDR2 SVGAGI.

The rearrangement links TRBV28 to TRBJ1-5, with 9 bases identical to TRBD1. Trimming removed 7 bases from V and 3 bases from J; junction bases left unmatched: 7. The CDR3 covers 15 residues. The germline CDR1 and CDR2 sequences are MDHEN and SYDVKM. This chain's CDR3 is CASIGGDRANQPQHF. CDR3 in DNA: TGTGCCAGCATTGGTGGGGACAGGGCCAATCAGCCCCAGCATTTT.

This clone was seen only a few times. The gene calls are TRBV29-1 and TRBJ1-1, with a possible D match to TRBD1 (5 bases). V was trimmed by 5 bases and J by 5 bases, leaving 18 bases between them. Looked up from germline, CDR1 is SQVTM and CDR2 is ANQGSEA. The CDR3 runs 14 residues. The CDR3 is CSVYPGGRETEAFF. CDR3 bases: TGCAGCGTTTATCCAGGTGGCAGGGAAACTGAAGCTTTCTTT.

The chain uses TRBV7-9 and TRBJ2-7; 10 bases are shared with TRBD1. The germline gives CDR1 SEHNR, CDR2 FQNEAQ (reference sequence). This CDR3 is built from 15 residues. V shed 3 bases and J 2 bases; nucleotides not matched to a gene: 4. In DNA, the CDR3 is TGTGCCAGCAGCTTTCGGGACAGGGGCACCTACGAGCAGTACTTC. Its protein is CASSFRDRGTYEQYF.

This rearrangement joins TRBV2 to TRBJ2-3, with 9 positions matching TRBD2. The V segment lost 2 bases and the J segment 0 bases; nucleotides outside the gene matches: 9. Looked up from germline, CDR1 is SNHLY and CDR2 is FYNNEI. This CDR3 is built from 18 residues. CDR3 region: CASSEKSRLAGSTDTQYF. Written as DNA, the CDR3 is TGTGCCAGCAGTGAAAAATCTCGGCTAGCGGGAAGCACAGATACGCAGTATTTT. Drawing the rest from reference TRBV2 and TRBJ2-3, the complete variable domain is EPEVTQTPSHQVTQMGQEVILRCVPISNHLYFYWYRQILGQKVEFLVSFYNNEISEKSEIFDDQFSVERPDGSNFTLKIRSTKLEDSAMYFCASSEKSRLAGSTDTQYFGPGTRLTVL.

The chain has TRBV27 and TRBJ2-1, with 8 bases fitting TRBD1. Germline V gene data show CDR1 as MNHEY and CDR2 as SMNVEV (reference sequence). Trimming at V came to 3 bases and at J to 8 bases, leaving 6 bases not matched to a gene. CDR3 length: 14 residues. CDR3 DNA sequence: TGTGCCAGCAGTTTCGGGACAGGTGGGGATGAGCAGTTCTTC. Protein: CASSFGTGGDEQFF.

This clone was detected only once. The rearrangement joins TRBV20-1 to TRBJ2-7, with no clear D. The CDR3 is 10 residues long. Germline CDR1 and CDR2: DFQATT and SNEGSKA (reference sequence). V lost 0 bases and J lost 5, with 2 bases in between. CDR3 nucleotides: TGCAGTGCTAGAGATAACGAGCAGTACTTC. Translating it yields CSARDNEQYF.

The chain combines TRBV9 with TRBJ2-1; 13 bases fit TRBD2. V lost 2 bases and J lost 2; bases outside the gene matches: 7. This CDR3 spans 18 amino acids. The germline V gene encodes CDR1 SGDLS and CDR2 YYNGEE. The CDR3 nucleotides are TGTGCCAGCAGCGTCCGGACTAGCGGGGGAGGGCCCTACAATGAGCAGTTCTTC. Its translation is CASSVRTSGGGPYNEQFF.

The chain recombines TRBV15 with TRBJ2-3; the D gene is possibly TRBD2 (6 bases). The germline V and J ends were trimmed by 8 bases and 1 base, with 10 bases remaining between them. Germline V CDR1 and CDR2: LNHNV, YYDKDF (reference sequence). The CDR3 is 13 amino acids. CDR3 residues: CATLRGGTDTQYF. The CDR3 region has the DNA TGTGCCACCCTTCGCGGGGGCACAGATACGCAGTATTTT. The entire variable domain, with the rest obtained from reference TRBV15 and TRBJ2-3, is as follows: DAMVIQNPRYQVTQFGKPVTLSCSQTLNHNVMYWYQQKSSQAPKLLFHYYDKDFNNEADTPDNFQSRRPNTSFCFLDIRSPGLGDTAMYLCATLRGGTDTQYFGPGTRLTVL.

The CDR3 is CASSPDRGRGTEAFF. In nucleotides, the CDR3 is TGTGCCAGCAGTCCAGACAGGGGTCGGGGCACTGAAGCTTTCTTT. The rearrangement joins TRBV28 to TRBJ1-1, with TRBD1 matching 8 bases. The CDR3 covers 15 residues. V shed 5 bases, J shed 4 bases, and the junction held 9 bases outside the gene matches. Germline V gene sequence: CDR1 MDHEN, CDR2 SYDVKM.

This clone has just one count. The chain couples TRBV7-8 to TRBJ1-1, with unresolved D. The germline V gene has CDR1 SGHVS and CDR2 FQNEAQ. The CDR3 loop spans 12 amino acids. V was cut by 4 bases and J by 6 bases, with 9 bases left in between. CDR3 in amino acids: CASSSGSSEAFF. The CDR3, as DNA: TGTGCCAGCAGCTCAGGTTCCTCTGAAGCTTTCTTT.

A few counts support this clone. The rearrangement uses TRBV5-6 and TRBJ2-5; D not certain. Germline V gene sequence: CDR1 SGHDT, CDR2 YYEEEE. This CDR3 spans 14 amino acids. V was clipped by 5 bases and J by 4 bases, with 15 bases between them. The CDR3 nucleotides read TGTGCCAGCAGTCCTCCCACCCAGGCAGAGACCCAGTACTTC. It yields the protein CASSPPTQAETQYF.